These 22 T cell receptor beta chains were all obtained from the same sample, sequenced in a study of cytotoxic CD8 clonotypes in ibrutinib-treated CLL. Sequencing was performed with immunoSEQ multiplex PCR; in TCRdb, only in-frame clones are kept and a portion is missing. The sample lists 50,000 or so clones, about 50% occurring once. The sequences come from PBMCs, collected after 24 months of ibrutinib treatment. The receptors come from a human donor with chronic lymphocytic leukemia.

The chain carries TRBV2 and TRBJ1-2; 8 nucleotides agree with TRBD1. This CDR3 region has 15 residues. The germline gives CDR1 SNHLY, CDR2 FYNNEI. Trimming at V came to 1 base and at J to 1 base, leaving 2 bases not matched to a gene. CDR3 in DNA: TGTGCCAGCAGTGAAGGGACAGGGAATAACTATGGCTACACCTTC. Its protein product is CASSEGTGNNYGYTF.

V and J are TRBV4-1 and TRBJ2-7, with D perhaps TRBD2 (6 bases). Trimming stripped 1 base from V and 3 bases from J, with 13 bases between. Germline assignment: CDR1 MGHRA and CDR2 YSYEKL. The CDR3 sequence is 15 residues long. The CDR3 DNA sequence: TGCGCCAGCAGCCAAGCTCCGGGGGACCTCTACGAGCAGTACTTC. Encoded protein: CASSQAPGDLYEQYF.

The chain uses TRBV18 and TRBJ2-3, with D possibly matching TRBD1 (6 bases). Germline assignment: CDR1 KGHSH and CDR2 LQKENI. CDR3 length equals 14 residues. Trimming took off 5 bases at V and 4 bases at J, with 13 bases between the two ends. DNA of the CDR3: TGTGCCAGCTCAACCAGGACAGTAGCAGATACGCAGTATTTT. Amino acids: CASSTRTVADTQYF.

The V gene is TRBV6-5, the J gene TRBJ1-3; TRBD1 might be the D (5 bases). The CDR3 is 15 amino acids. Trimming removed 2 bases at V and 0 bases at J, with 8 bases between. Per germline, CDR1 MNHEY and CDR2 SVGAGI. In nucleotides, the CDR3 is TGTGCCAGCAGTTACGGGGGATACTCTGGAAACACCATATATTTT. It specifies CASSYGGYSGNTIYF.

The rearrangement uses TRBV6-5 and TRBJ1-5; D gene ambiguous. The germline CDR1 and CDR2 sequences are MNHEY and SVGAGI. This CDR3 comprises 13 residues. V shed 7 bases and J shed 4 bases, with 11 bases lying between them. CDR3 bases: TGTGCCAGCACCCCACCGCCGAATCAGCCCCAGCATTTT. It translates to CASTPPPNQPQHF.

The rearrangement joins TRBV2 to TRBJ2-5; TRBD2 agrees at 12 bases. V trimming: 4 bases; J trimming: 1 base; junction bases outside the gene matches: 4. Germline-derived CDR1 and CDR2 are SNHLY and FYNNEI. This CDR3 is 16 amino acids long. CDR3 protein: CASSGLAGETQETQYF. CDR3 nucleotide sequence: TGTGCCAGCAGTGGACTAGCGGGGGAGACCCAAGAGACCCAGTACTTC.

The chain carries TRBV4-2 and TRBJ2-6; 11 nucleotides match TRBD2. CDR1 and CDR2 from the germline V gene are LGHNA and YNFKEQ. This CDR3 contains 20 residues. J lost 4 bases, V lost 0 bases, and 11 bases had no gene match. The DNA for the CDR3 is TGTGCCAGCAGCCAAGATCTTGGTAGCGGGGGGGCCTCCGGGGCCAACGTCCTGACTTTC. This translates into CASSQDLGSGGASGANVLTF.

This clone has only a few counts. This chain connects TRBV15 to TRBJ2-2, with D maybe TRBD2 (5 bases). Germline values: CDR1 LNHNV, CDR2 YYDKDF (reference sequence). The length of the CDR3 is 13 residues. V lost 8 bases and J 6 bases, leaving 13 bases between the germline ends. Here the CDR3 reads CATSSGWAGELFF. Here the CDR3 DNA reads TGTGCCACCTCGTCGGGATGGGCCGGGGAGCTGTTTTTT.

The V call is TRBV21-1, the J call TRBJ2-7; the table names TRBD1, a call not compared with the DNA. TRBV21-1 is a pseudogene segment. The CDR3 totals 14 residues. CDR3 amino acids: CASSKGAPVGEQYF. CDR3 nucleotide sequence: TGTGCCAGCAGCAAAGGGGCCCCCGTGGGTGAGCAGTACTTC.

The chain has TRBV6-1 and TRBJ1-2; D is unresolved. Trimming took 4 bases from V and 3 from J, leaving 12 bases between them. The germline CDR1 and CDR2 sequences are MNHNS and SASEGT. The CDR3 has 14 residues. CDR3 in amino acids: CASSAVHSHYGYTF. Written as DNA, the CDR3 is TGTGCCAGCAGTGCCGTCCACAGTCACTATGGCTACACCTTC.

The chain couples TRBV5-1 to TRBJ2-5, with TRBD2 as a possible D gene (6 bases). The CDR3 is 15 residues long. Looked up from germline, CDR1 is SGHRS and CDR2 is YFSETQ. V dropped 4 bases and J dropped 4 bases, with 17 bases sitting between them. CDR3 coding DNA: TGCGCCAGCAGCCCGGGACTTGATGAGGGAGAGACCCAGTACTTC. Protein sequence: CASSPGLDEGETQYF.

The rearrangement uses TRBV27 and TRBJ2-1; 7 bases are shared with TRBD2. The length of the CDR3 is 17 residues. From germline, CDR1 is MNHEY and CDR2 SMNVEV (reference sequence). V shed 2 bases, J shed 5 bases, and the junction held 12 bases outside the gene matches. The CDR3 DNA is TGTGCCAGCAGTTTAGCAGGTTGGCGGGGGAGGAACAATGAGCAGTTCTTC. As protein: CASSLAGWRGRNNEQFF.

This clone has just a few counts. The rearrangement links TRBV6-5 to TRBJ2-3; TRBD1 agrees at 9 bases. The V gene end was trimmed by 3 bases and the J gene end by 4 bases; junction bases not matched to a gene: 8. The CDR3 is 16 residues long. CDR1 and CDR2 from the germline V gene are MNHEY and SVGAGI. CDR3 sequence: CASSYGGTGYADTQYF. CDR3 nucleotides: TGTGCCAGCAGTTATGGAGGGACAGGGTATGCAGATACGCAGTATTTT.

The J gene is TRBJ2-1, the V gene TRBV29-1, with D possibly being TRBD1 or TRBD2 (5 bases each). V lost 0 bases and J 9 bases, leaving 15 bases between the germline ends. This CDR3 spans 14 amino acids. From germline, CDR1 is SQVTM and CDR2 ANQGSEA. This chain's CDR3 is CSVEEPGPLGEQFF. In DNA form, the CDR3 reads TGCAGCGTTGAAGAGCCGGGACCCCTGGGTGAGCAGTTCTTC.

This clone has more than one count but fewer than ten. This sequence joins TRBV11-2 and TRBJ2-6; perhaps D is TRBD1 or TRBD2 (5 bases each). CDR1 and CDR2 from the germline V gene are SGHAT and FQNNGV. Trimming pared 5 bases from V and 0 bases from J, leaving 14 bases between. This CDR3 region has 17 residues. The CDR3 nucleotides are TGTGCCAGCAGCCCGCTAATTGGGGGCTCTGGGGCCAACGTCCTGACTTTC. The encoded protein is CASSPLIGGSGANVLTF.

This clone has just a few counts. This chain joins TRBV5-1 and TRBJ2-3; no clear D. Trimming left V 4 bases short and J 5 bases short, with 17 bases between. The CDR3 runs 15 residues. The germline V gene has CDR1 SGHRS and CDR2 YFSETQ. The CDR3 DNA reads as TGCGCCAGCAGCCCCGGGCGGCGGTCCCAAGATACGCAGTATTTT. It specifies CASSPGRRSQDTQYF.

This clone occurred a few times. This chain connects TRBV5-1 to TRBJ2-3, with TRBD2 as a possible D gene (5 bases). V lost 1 base to trimming and J lost 4 bases, with 10 bases between them. This CDR3 region has 14 residues. Germline assignment: CDR1 SGHRS and CDR2 YFSETQ. The DNA for the CDR3 is TGCGCCAGCAGCTTGACCGAGGGCGCAGATACGCAGTATTTT. It encodes CASSLTEGADTQYF.

The genes are TRBV7-8 and TRBJ1-2; D is undetermined. The germline V and J ends were trimmed by 1 base and 2 bases, with 5 bases remaining between them. CDR1 is SGHVS, CDR2 FQNEAQ, per germline. CDR3 size: 13 residues. The CDR3 sequence is CASSLGHNYGYTF. The DNA of the CDR3 is TGTGCCAGCAGCTTAGGACACAACTATGGCTACACCTTC.

The chain carries TRBV10-3 and TRBJ1-3; 8 positions agree with TRBD1. Germline CDR1 ENHRY, CDR2 SYGVKD. The CDR3 is 16 residues long. V lost 6 bases to trimming and J lost 0 bases; unmatched junction nucleotides: 7. The CDR3 protein is CAIRETGEGSGNTIYF. CDR3 nucleotides: TGTGCCATCAGGGAGACAGGGGAAGGCTCTGGAAACACCATATATTTT.

This clone was observed a few times. The chain joins TRBV5-8 to TRBJ2-5, with D unclear. Germline V gene sequence: CDR1 SGHTS, CDR2 YDEGEE. The CDR3 length is 11 residues. Trimming removed 3 bases at V and 7 bases at J, with 7 bases between. In DNA, the CDR3 is TGTGCCAGCAGCTACCCCGGGACCCAGTACTTC. Translated: CASSYPGTQYF. The full variable domain, its missing parts supplied by reference TRBV5-8 and TRBJ2-5, is EAGVTQSPTHLIKTRGQQATLRCSPISGHTSVYWYQQALGLGLQFLLWYDEGEERNRGNFPPRFSGRQFPNYSSELNVNALELEDSALYLCASSYPGTQYFGPGTRLLVL.

This chain uses TRBV9 with TRBJ2-2, with 10 positions matching TRBD2. Trimming at V came to 0 bases and at J to 4 bases, leaving 3 bases not matched to a gene. Germline CDR1 reads SGDLS; CDR2 reads YYNGEE. The CDR3 loop spans 16 amino acids. CDR3 loop: CASSVGASGGTGELFF. In DNA form, the CDR3 reads TGTGCCAGCAGCGTAGGGGCTAGCGGGGGCACCGGGGAGCTGTTTTTT.

The chain combines TRBV15 with TRBJ2-3, with D possibly being TRBD2 (6 bases). CDR1 is LNHNV and CDR2 is YYDKDF in the germline V gene (reference sequence). Trimming took 1 base from V and 2 from J, leaving 7 bases between them. There are 14 residues in the CDR3. CDR3 residues: CATSRGGDTDTQYF. CDR3 sequence (DNA): TGTGCCACCAGCAGAGGGGGGGACACAGATACGCAGTATTTT.